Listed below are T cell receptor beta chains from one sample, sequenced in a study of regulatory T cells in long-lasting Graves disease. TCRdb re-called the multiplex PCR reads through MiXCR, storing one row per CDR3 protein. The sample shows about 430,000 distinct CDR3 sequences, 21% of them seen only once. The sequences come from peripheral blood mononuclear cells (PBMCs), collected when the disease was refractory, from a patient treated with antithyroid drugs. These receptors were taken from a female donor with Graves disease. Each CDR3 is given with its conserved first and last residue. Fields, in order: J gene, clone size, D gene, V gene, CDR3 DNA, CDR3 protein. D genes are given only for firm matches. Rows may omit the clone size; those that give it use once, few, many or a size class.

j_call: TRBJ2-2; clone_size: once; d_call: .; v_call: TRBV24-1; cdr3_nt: TGTGCCACCAGTGAACAAAGAATTAAGAACACCGGGGAGCTGTTTTTT; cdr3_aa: CATSEQRIKNTGELFF
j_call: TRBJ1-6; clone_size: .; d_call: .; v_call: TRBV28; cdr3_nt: TGTGCCAGCAGTTTAGTTTGGAGTGGAGAACCACAAATCTCCTATAATTCACCCCTCCACTTT; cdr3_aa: CASSLVWSGEPQISYNSPLHF
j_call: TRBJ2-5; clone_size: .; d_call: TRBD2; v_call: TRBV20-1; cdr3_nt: TGCAGTGCTAACCCACCCGGACTAGCGGTGGGGTATAGGGAGACCCAGTACTTC; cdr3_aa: CSANPPGLAVGYRETQYF
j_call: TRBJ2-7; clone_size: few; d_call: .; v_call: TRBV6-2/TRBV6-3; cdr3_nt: TGTGCCAGCAGTTACTCGACAACGGGGCTCGAGCAGTACTTC; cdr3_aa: CASSYSTTGLEQYF
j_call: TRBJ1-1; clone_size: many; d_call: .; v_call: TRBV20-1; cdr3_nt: TGCAGTGCCCCAGAAGGGACACTTTACATGAACACTGAAGCTTTCTTT; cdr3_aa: CSAPEGTLYMNTEAFF
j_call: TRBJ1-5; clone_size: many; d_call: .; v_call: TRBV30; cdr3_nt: TGTGCCTGGAGTGTCTGGGGTCAGCCCCAGCATTTT; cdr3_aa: CAWSVWGQPQHF
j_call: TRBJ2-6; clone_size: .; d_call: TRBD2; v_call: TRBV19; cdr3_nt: TGTGCCAGTAGTGCGGGACTAGCGGACCACTCTGGGGCCAACGTCCTGACTTTC; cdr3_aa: CASSAGLADHSGANVLTF
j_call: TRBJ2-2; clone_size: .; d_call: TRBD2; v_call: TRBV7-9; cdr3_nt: TGTGCCAGCAGCTCCCCTAGCGGTTCGAACACCGGGGAGCTGTTTTTT; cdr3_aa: CASSSPSGSNTGELFF
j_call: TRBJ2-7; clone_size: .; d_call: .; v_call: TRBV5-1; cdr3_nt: TGCGCCAGCAGCTTGGAGGGCTTCGAGCAGTACTTC; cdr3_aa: CASSLEGFEQYF
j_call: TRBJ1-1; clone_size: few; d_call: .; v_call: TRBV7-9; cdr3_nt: TGTGCCAGCAGCTTAGCAGGATGGACCGCTCTGAACACTGAAGCTTTCTTT; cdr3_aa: CASSLAGWTALNTEAFF
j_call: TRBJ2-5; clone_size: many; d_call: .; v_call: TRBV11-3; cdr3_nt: TGTGCCAGCAGCTTTCCGGGACAAAAGACCCAGTACTTC; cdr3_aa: CASSFPGQKTQYF
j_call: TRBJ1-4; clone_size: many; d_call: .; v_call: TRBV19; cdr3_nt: TGTGCCAGTAGTATCCTCGGAAATCAGGAAAAACTGTTTTTT; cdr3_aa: CASSILGNQEKLFF
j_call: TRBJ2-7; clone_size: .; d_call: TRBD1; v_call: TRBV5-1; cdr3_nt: TGCGCCAGCAGCTTAGGGCAGGGGGCGAACGAGCAGTACTTC; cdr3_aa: CASSLGQGANEQYF
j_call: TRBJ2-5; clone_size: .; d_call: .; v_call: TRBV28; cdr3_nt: TGTGCCAGCAGTCTCCCCCCGCGGGAGACCCAGTACTTC; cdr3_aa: CASSLPPRETQYF
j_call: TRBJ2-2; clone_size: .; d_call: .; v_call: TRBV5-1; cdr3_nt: TGCGCCAGCAGCTTGGAGCTGGGCAGCACCGGGGAGCTGTTTTTT; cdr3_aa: CASSLELGSTGELFF
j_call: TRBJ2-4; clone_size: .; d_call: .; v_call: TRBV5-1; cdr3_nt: TGCGCCAGCAGCTCATACCCCCCGGACTTCCCTGAAAGTGAGGCCAAAAACATTCAGTACTTC; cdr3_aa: CASSSYPPDFPESEAKNIQYF
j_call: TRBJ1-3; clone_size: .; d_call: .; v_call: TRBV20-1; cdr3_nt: TGCAGTGCTAGCGGGGGCTCTGGAAACACCATATATTTT; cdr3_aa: CSASGGSGNTIYF
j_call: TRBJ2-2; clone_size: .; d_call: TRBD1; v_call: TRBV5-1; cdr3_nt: TGCGCCAGCAGCTTGTCGCAGGGGGAGATTTTCGGCGGGGAGCTGTTTTTT; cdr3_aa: CASSLSQGEIFGGELFF
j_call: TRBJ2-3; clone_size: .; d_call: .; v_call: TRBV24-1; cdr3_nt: TGTGCCACCAGTGACCCACTCCGGGACCTCCCGAATACGCAGTATTTT; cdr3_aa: CATSDPLRDLPNTQYF
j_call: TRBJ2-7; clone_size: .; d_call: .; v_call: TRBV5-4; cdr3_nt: TGTGCCAGCAACCTGGACAGTTACGAGCAGTACTTC; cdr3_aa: CASNLDSYEQYF
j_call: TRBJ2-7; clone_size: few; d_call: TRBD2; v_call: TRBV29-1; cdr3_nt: TGCAGCGTTGGGGCAGCGGGAGGGCCGGACGAGCAGTACTTC; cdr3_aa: CSVGAAGGPDEQYF
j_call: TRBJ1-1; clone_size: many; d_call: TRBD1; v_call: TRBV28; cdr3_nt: TGTGCCAGCAGTCCGGGACAGCTGAACACTGAAGCTTTCTTT; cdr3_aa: CASSPGQLNTEAFF
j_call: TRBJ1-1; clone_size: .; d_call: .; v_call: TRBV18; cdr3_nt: TGTGCCAGCTCACCACCGTACAGGGAAGACACTGAAGCTTTCTTT; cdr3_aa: CASSPPYREDTEAFF
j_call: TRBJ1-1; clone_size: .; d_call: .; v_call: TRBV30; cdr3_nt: TGTGCCTGGAGTGGTCCCCTCCCTGAAGCTTTCTTT; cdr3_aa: CAWSGPLPEAFF
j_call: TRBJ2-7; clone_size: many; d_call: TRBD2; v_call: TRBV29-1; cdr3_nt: TGCAGCGGCTCGGGAGGGAGCTCCTACGAGCAGTACTTC; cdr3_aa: CSGSGGSSYEQYF
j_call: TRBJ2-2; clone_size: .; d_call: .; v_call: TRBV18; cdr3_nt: TGTGCCAGCTCACCCGCGGAGCTGTTTTTT; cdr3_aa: CASSPAELFF